This TCR beta chain was recovered during a study of blood T cell repertoires in COVID-19. Source study methods: Nucleated cell counts were estimated from reference gene primer amplification. The method was immunoSEQ multiplex PCR; TCRdb's version includes in-frame clones alone and lacks a portion of them. V and J calls and clone size are copied from that table; D and trimming were computed from the DNA. The sample includes under 150,000 clones, about 87% seen only once; the top ten take roughly 3.9%. Germline V gives CDR1 SGHAT, CDR2 FQNNGV. Trimming shortened V by 0 bases and J by 3 bases, and 12 bases separated the two germline ends. This CDR3 has 15 residues.

This receptor was identified in a man aged 50-59 years in a cohort exposed to, infected with or recovered from COVID-19 (not recorded which). The rearrangement uses TRBV11-2 and TRBJ2-7, with D possibly TRBD1 on 6 matching bases. Sequencing input: PBMCs or T cells enriched from blood (not recorded which). The DNA for the CDR3 is TGTGCCAGCAGCTTAGAGGGGGCTTACCACTACGAGCAGTACTTC. Translation gives CASSLEGAYHYEQYF.